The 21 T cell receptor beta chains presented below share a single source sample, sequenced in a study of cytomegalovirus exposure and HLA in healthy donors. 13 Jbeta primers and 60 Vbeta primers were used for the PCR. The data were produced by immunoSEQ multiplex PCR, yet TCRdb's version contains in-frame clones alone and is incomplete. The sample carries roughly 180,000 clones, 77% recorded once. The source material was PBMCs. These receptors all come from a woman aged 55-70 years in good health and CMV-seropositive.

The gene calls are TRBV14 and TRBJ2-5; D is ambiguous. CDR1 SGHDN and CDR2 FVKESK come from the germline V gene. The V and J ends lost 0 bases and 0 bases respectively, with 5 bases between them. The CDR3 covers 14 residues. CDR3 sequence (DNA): TGTGCCAGCAGCCAAGATTACAACCAAGAGACCCAGTACTTC. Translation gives CASSQDYNQETQYF.

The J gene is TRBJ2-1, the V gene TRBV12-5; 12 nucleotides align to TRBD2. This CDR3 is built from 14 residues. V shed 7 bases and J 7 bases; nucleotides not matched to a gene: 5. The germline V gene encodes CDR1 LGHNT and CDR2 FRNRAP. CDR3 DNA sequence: TGTGCTAGTGCCCTAGCGGGAGGGCCAAATGAGCAGTTCTTC. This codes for CASALAGGPNEQFF.

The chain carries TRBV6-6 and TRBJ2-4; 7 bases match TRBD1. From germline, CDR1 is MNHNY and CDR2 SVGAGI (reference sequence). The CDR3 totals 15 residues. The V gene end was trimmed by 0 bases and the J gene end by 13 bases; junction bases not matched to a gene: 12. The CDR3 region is CASSYSTTGTALQYF. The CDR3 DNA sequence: TGTGCCAGCAGTTACTCGACTACAGGGACAGCCCTCCAGTACTTC.

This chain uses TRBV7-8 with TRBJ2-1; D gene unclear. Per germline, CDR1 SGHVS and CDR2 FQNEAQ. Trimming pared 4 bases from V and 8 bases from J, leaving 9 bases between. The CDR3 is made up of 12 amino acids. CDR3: CASSYQMDEQFF. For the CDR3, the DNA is TGTGCCAGCAGCTACCAGATGGATGAGCAGTTCTTC.

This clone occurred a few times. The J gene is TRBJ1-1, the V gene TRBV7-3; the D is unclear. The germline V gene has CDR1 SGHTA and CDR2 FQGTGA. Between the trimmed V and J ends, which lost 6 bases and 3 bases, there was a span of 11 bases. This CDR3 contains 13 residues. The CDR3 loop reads CASRSGVDTEAFF. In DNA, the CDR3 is TGTGCCAGCAGATCCGGTGTTGACACTGAAGCTTTCTTT.

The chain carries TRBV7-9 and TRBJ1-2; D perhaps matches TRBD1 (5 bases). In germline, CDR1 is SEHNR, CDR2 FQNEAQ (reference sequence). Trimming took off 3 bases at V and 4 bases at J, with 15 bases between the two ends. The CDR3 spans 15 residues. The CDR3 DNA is TGTGCCAGCAGCTTTGAGACAGTCCCTTCCTATGGCTACACCTTC. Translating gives CASSFETVPSYGYTF.

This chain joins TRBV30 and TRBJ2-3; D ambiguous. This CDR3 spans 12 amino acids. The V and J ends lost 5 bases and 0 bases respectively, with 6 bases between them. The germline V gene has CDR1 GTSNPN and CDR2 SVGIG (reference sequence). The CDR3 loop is CAWASSTDTQYF. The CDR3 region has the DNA TGTGCCTGGGCAAGCAGCACAGATACGCAGTATTTT.

This CDR3 is CASSTDYEQYF. The CDR3 DNA is TGTGCCAGCAGTACAGACTACGAGCAGTACTTC. The J gene is TRBJ2-7, the V gene TRBV28; D is unresolved. CDR3 length: 11 residues. Trimming shortened V by 5 bases and J by 3 bases, and 5 bases separated the two germline ends. Germline assignment: CDR1 MDHEN and CDR2 SYDVKM.

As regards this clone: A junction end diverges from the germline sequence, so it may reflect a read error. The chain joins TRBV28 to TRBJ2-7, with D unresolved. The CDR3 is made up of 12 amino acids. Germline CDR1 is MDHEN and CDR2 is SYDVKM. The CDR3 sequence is CASSLQVYGQYF. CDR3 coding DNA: TGTGCCAGCAGTTTACAAGTATACGGGCAGTACTTC.

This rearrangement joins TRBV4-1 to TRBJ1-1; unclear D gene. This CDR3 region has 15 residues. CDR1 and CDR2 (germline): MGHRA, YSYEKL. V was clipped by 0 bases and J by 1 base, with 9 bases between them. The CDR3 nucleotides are TGCGCCAGCAGCCAAGATCTGGGCCCGAACACTGAAGCTTTCTTT. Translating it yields CASSQDLGPNTEAFF.

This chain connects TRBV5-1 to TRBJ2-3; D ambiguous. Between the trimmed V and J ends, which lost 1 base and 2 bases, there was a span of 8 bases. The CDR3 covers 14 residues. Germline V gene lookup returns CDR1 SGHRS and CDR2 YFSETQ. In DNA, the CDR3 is TGCGCCAGCAGCTTGACCCAGAACACAGATACGCAGTATTTT. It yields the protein CASSLTQNTDTQYF.

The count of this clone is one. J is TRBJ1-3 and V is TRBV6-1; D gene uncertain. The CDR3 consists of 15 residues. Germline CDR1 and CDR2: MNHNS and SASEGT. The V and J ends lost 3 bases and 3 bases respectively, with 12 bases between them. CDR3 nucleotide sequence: TGTGCCAGCAGTGACTGGGCGACTAGTGGAAACACCATATATTTT. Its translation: CASSDWATSGNTIYF.

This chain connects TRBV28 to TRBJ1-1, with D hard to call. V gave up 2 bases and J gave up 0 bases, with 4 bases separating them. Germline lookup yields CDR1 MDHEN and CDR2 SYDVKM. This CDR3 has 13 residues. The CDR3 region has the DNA TGTGCCAGCAGTTTACCCTTGAACACTGAAGCTTTCTTT. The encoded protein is CASSLPLNTEAFF.

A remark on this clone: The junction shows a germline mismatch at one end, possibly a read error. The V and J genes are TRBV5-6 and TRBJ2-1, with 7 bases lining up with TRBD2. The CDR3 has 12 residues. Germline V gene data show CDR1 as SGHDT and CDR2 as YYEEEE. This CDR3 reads CASSPSREGKLF. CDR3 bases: TGTGCCAGCAGCCCCAGCAGGGAGGGCAAGCTCTTC.

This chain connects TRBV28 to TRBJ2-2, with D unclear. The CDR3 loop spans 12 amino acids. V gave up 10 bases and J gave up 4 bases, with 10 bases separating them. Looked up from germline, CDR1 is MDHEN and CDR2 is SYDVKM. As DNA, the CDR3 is TGTGCCACCTGGAGCAGCACCGGGGAGCTGTTTTTT. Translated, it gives CATWSSTGELFF.

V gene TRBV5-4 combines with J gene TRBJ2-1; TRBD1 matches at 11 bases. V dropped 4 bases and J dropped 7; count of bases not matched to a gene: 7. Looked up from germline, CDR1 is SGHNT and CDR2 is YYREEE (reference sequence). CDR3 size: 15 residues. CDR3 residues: CASSRGTGGSNEQFF. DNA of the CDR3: TGTGCCAGCAGCCGCGGGACAGGGGGGTCAAATGAGCAGTTCTTC.

The CDR3: CASSSPVISDTQYF. The DNA for the CDR3 is TGTGCCAGCAGTTCCCCGGTCATTTCAGATACGCAGTATTTT. The J gene is TRBJ2-3, the V gene TRBV27; D not certain. This CDR3 is 14 amino acids long. The germline V and J ends were trimmed by 4 bases and 4 bases, with 12 bases remaining between them. From germline, CDR1 is MNHEY and CDR2 SMNVEV (reference sequence).

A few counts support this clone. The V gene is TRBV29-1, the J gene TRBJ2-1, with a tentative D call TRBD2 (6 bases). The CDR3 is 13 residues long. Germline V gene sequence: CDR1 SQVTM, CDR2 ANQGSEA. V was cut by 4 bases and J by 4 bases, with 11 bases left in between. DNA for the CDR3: TGCAGCGTTGGGACTACCCTTTACAATGAGCAGTTCTTC. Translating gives CSVGTTLYNEQFF.

CDR3 protein: CASSVRGMDGYTF. The CDR3 coding sequence is TGTGCCAGCAGCGTGCGCGGGATGGATGGCTACACCTTC. The V gene is TRBV9, the J gene TRBJ1-2; D remains ambiguous. The CDR3 consists of 13 residues. The germline V gene encodes CDR1 SGDLS and CDR2 YYNGEE. The V end lost 2 bases, the J end lost 6 bases, and 11 bases lay between the germline ends.

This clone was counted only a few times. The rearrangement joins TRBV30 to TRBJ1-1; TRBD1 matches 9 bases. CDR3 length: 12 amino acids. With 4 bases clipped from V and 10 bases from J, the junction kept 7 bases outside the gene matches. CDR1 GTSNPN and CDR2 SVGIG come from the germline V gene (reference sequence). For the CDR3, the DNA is TGTGCCTGGACACAGGGGGCGTGGGCAGCTTTCTTT. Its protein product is CAWTQGAWAAFF.

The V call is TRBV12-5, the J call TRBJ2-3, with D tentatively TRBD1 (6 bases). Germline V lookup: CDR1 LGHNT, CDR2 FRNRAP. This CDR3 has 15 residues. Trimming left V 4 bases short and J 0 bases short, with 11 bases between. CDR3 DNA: TGTGCTAGTGGTTCCGGACAGTTTAGCACAGATACGCAGTATTTT. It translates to CASGSGQFSTDTQYF.